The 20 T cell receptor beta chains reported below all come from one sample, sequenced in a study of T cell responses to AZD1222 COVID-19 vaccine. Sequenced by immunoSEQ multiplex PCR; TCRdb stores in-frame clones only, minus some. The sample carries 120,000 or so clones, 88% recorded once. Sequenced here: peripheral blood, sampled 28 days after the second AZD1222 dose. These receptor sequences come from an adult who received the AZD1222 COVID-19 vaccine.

The CDR3 DNA reads as TGTGCCAGCAGCCCCGGAGGGTCCACAGATACGCAGTATTTT. Translation gives CASSPGGSTDTQYF. This chain joins TRBV9 and TRBJ2-3, with D possibly matching TRBD2 (6 bases). The germline CDR1 and CDR2 sequences are SGDLS and YYNGEE. The CDR3 is 14 residues long. V lost 4 bases and J lost 2, with 11 bases in between.

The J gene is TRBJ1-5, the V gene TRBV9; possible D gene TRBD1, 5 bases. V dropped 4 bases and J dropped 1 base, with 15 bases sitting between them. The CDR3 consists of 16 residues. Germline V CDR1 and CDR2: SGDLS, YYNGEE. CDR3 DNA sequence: TGTGCCAGCAGCTTGGGAGGGGCCGGGAGCAATCAGCCCCAGCATTTT. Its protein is CASSLGGAGSNQPQHF.

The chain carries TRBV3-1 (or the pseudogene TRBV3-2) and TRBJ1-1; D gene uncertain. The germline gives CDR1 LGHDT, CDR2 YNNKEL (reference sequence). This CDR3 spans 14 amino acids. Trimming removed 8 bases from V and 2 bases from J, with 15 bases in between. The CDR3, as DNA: TGTGCCAGCTCGTTAGAGACACCCAACACTGAAGCTTTCTTT. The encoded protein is CASSLETPNTEAFF.

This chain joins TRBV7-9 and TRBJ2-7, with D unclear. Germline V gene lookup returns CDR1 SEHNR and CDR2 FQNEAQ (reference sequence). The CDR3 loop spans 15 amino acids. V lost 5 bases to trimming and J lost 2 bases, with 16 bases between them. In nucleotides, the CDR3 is TGTGCCAGCAGCAATCTAGGGCGGAGCACCTACGAGCAGTACTTC. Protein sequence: CASSNLGRSTYEQYF.

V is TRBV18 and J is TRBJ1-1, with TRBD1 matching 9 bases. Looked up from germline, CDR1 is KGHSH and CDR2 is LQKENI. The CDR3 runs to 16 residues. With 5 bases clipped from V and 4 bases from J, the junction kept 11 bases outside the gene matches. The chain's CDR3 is CASSVNDRGTGTEAFF. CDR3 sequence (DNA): TGTGCCAGCTCAGTGAATGACAGGGGGACGGGCACTGAAGCTTTCTTT.

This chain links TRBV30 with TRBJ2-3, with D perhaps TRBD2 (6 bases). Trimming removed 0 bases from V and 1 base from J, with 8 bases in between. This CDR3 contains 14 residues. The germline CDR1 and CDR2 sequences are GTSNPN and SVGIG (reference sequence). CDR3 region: CAWSVASGTDTQYF. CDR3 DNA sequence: TGTGCCTGGAGTGTGGCTAGCGGCACAGATACGCAGTATTTT.

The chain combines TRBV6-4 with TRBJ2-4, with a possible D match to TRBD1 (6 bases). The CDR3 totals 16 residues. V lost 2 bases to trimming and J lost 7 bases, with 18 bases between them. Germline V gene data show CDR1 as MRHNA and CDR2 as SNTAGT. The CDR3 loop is CASSDPWDTRGNIQYF. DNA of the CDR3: TGTGCCAGCAGTGACCCCTGGGACACCCGAGGGAACATTCAGTACTTC.

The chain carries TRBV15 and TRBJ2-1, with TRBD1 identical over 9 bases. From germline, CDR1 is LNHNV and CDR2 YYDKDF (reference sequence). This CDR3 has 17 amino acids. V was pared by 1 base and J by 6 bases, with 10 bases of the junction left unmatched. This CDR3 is CATSRVFTDRGGNEQFF. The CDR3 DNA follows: TGTGCCACCAGCAGAGTTTTTACGGACAGGGGAGGCAATGAGCAGTTCTTC.

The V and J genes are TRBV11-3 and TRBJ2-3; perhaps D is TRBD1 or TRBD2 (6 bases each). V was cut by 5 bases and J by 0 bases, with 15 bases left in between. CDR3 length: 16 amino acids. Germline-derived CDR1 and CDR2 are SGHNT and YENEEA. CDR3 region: CASSRGQTYSTDTQYF. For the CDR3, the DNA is TGTGCCAGCAGCCGGGGGCAAACCTATAGCACAGATACGCAGTATTTT.

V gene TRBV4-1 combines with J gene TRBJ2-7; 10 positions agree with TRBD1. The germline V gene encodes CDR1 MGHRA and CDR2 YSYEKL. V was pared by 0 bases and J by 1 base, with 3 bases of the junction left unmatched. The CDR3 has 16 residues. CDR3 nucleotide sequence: TGCGCCAGCAGCCAAGAACGACAGGGGGCGTCCTACGAGCAGTACTTC. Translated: CASSQERQGASYEQYF.

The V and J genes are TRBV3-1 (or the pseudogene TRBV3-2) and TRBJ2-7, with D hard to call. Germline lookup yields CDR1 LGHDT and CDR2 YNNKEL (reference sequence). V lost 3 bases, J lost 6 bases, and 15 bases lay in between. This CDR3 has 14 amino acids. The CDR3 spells CASSQEKLRLEQYF. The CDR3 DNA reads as TGTGCCAGCAGCCAGGAAAAACTACGACTCGAGCAGTACTTC.

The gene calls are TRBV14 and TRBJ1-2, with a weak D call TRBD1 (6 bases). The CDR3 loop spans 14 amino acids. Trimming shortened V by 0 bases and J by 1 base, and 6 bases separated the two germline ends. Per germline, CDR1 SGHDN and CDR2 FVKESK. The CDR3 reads CASSQDRGNYGYTF. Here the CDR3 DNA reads TGTGCCAGCAGCCAAGACAGGGGTAACTATGGCTACACCTTC.

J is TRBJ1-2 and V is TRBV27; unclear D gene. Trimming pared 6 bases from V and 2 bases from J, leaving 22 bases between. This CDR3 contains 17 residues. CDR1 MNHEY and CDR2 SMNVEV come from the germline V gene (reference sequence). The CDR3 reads CASSYLPLGSINYGYTF. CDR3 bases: TGTGCCAGCAGCTACCTCCCTCTAGGAAGTATAAACTATGGCTACACCTTC.

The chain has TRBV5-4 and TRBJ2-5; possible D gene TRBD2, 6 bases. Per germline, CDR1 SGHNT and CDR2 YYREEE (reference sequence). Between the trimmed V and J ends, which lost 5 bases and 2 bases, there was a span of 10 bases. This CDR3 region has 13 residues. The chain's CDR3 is CASRIGGQETQYF. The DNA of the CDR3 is TGTGCCAGCAGGATCGGAGGGCAAGAGACCCAGTACTTC.

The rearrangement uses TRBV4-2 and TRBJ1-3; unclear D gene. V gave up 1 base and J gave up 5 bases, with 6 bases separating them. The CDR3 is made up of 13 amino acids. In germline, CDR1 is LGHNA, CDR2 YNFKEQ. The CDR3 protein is CASSQGGRNTIYF. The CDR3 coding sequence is TGTGCCAGCAGCCAAGGTGGGCGAAACACCATATATTTT.

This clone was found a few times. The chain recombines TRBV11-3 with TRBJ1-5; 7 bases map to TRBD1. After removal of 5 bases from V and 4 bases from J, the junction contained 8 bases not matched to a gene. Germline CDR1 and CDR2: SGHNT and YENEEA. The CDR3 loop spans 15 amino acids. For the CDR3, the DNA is TGTGCCAGCAGCGCCCCGACAGGGCCTAATCAGCCCCAGCATTTT. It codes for CASSAPTGPNQPQHF. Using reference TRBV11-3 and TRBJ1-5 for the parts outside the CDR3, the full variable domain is EAGVVQSPRYKIIEKKQPVAFWCNPISGHNTLYWYLQNLGQGPELLIRYENEEAVDDSQLPKDRFSAERLKGVDSTLKIQPAELGDSAVYLCASSAPTGPNQPQHFGDGTRLSIL.

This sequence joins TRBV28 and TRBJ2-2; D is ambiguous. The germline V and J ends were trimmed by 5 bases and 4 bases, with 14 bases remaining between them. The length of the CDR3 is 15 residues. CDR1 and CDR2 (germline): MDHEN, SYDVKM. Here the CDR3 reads CASSLRLELTGELFF. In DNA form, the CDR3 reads TGTGCCAGCAGTCTACGACTGGAACTCACCGGGGAGCTGTTTTTT.

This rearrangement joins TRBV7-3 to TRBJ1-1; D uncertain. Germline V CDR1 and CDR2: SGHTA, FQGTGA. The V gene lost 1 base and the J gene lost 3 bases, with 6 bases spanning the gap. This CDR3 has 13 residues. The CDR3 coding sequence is TGTGCCAGCAGCTTAAAGTCAGACACTGAAGCTTTCTTT. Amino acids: CASSLKSDTEAFF.

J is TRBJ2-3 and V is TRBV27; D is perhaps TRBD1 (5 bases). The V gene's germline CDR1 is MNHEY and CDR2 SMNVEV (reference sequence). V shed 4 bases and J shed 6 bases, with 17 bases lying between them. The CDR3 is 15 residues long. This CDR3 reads CASSSPRQFGDTQYF. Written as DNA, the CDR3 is TGTGCCAGCAGTTCCCCTCGACAGTTCGGGGATACGCAGTATTTT.

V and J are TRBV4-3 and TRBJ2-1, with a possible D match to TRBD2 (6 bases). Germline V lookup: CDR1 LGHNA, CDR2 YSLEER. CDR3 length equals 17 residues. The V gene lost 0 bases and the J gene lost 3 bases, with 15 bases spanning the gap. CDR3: CASSQDPAGNFYNEQFF. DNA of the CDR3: TGCGCCAGCAGCCAAGATCCAGCGGGTAACTTCTACAATGAGCAGTTCTTC.